The 15 T cell receptor beta chains reported below all come from one sample, sequenced in a study of blood T cell repertoires in COVID-19. The table came from immunoSEQ multiplex PCR; TCRdb's copy has only in-frame clones and leaves some out. The table lists 97,000 or so clones, approximately 79% of them singletons. Material: peripheral blood. These receptor sequences come from a woman older than 75 with active or convalescent COVID-19.

V and J are TRBV19 and TRBJ2-1, with TRBD1 identical over 8 bases. J lost 3 bases, V lost 0 bases, and 4 bases had no gene match. The CDR3 is 16 amino acids. Germline V gives CDR1 LNHDA, CDR2 SQIVND (reference sequence). The CDR3 DNA is TGTGCCAGTAGTATAGAATTCACAGGGGGCTACAATGAGCAGTTCTTC. Translating gives CASSIEFTGGYNEQFF. The full variable domain, its missing parts supplied by reference TRBV19 and TRBJ2-1, is DGGITQSPKYLFRKEGQNVTLSCEQNLNHDAMYWYRQDPGQGLRLIYYSQIVNDFQKGDIAEGYSVSREKKESFPLTVTSAQKNPTAFYLCASSIEFTGGYNEQFFGPGTRLTVL.

The chain couples TRBV19 to TRBJ1-5; D is uncertain. CDR3 length: 15 residues. V shed 2 bases and J shed 6 bases, with 14 bases lying between them. The germline CDR1 and CDR2 sequences are LNHDA and SQIVND (reference sequence). The CDR3 nucleotides read TGTGCCAGTAGTATAACCCCGCAAGCAGGTCAGCCCCAGCATTTT. Protein product: CASSITPQAGQPQHF.

CDR3 nucleotides: TGTGCCAGCAGCCGCCGGCGGACAGGAACCGGGGAGCTGTTTTTT. Encoded protein: CASSRRRTGTGELFF. The chain recombines TRBV28 with TRBJ2-2; TRBD1 agrees at 7 bases. After removal of 6 bases from V and 5 bases from J, the junction contained 9 bases not matched to a gene. Germline CDR1 reads MDHEN; CDR2 reads SYDVKM. The CDR3 has 15 amino acids. Drawing the rest from reference TRBV28 and TRBJ2-2, the complete variable domain is DVKVTQSSRYLVKRTGEKVFLECVQDMDHENMFWYRQDPGLGLRLIYFSYDVKMKEKGDIPEGYSVSREKKERFSLILESASTNQTSMYLCASSRRRTGTGELFFGEGSRLTVL.

J is TRBJ1-1 and V is TRBV27; perhaps TRBD1 as D (6 bases). The CDR3 spans 14 residues. V shed 4 bases and J shed 2 bases, with 11 bases lying between them. From germline, CDR1 is MNHEY and CDR2 SMNVEV (reference sequence). In DNA, the CDR3 is TGTGCCAGCAGTTCGGACAGATCTAACACTGAAGCTTTCTTT. Amino acid sequence: CASSSDRSNTEAFF.

This chain joins TRBV28 and TRBJ1-1; TRBD1 might be the D (6 bases). The V end was cut by 5 bases, the J end by 1 base, with 14 bases between. CDR3 length: 15 amino acids. Germline assignment: CDR1 MDHEN and CDR2 SYDVKM. For the CDR3, the DNA is TGTGCCAGCAGTACTCCCGGACAGCCGAACACTGAAGCTTTCTTT. Translated: CASSTPGQPNTEAFF.

This clone was counted a few times. V is TRBV14 and J is TRBJ2-5, with D hard to call. CDR1 SGHDN and CDR2 FVKESK come from the germline V gene. V lost 4 bases and J lost 2, with 8 bases in between. The CDR3 has 13 amino acids. CDR3 protein: CASSPFIQETQYF. CDR3 coding DNA: TGTGCCAGCAGCCCCTTTATACAAGAGACCCAGTACTTC.

This chain joins TRBV9 and TRBJ2-7; a possible D gene is TRBD1 (5 bases). The V gene lost 1 base and the J gene lost 6 bases, with 11 bases spanning the gap. Germline CDR1 reads SGDLS; CDR2 reads YYNGEE. CDR3 length equals 13 residues. CDR3 sequence: CASSVRQGTEQYF. In DNA form, the CDR3 reads TGTGCCAGCAGCGTAAGGCAGGGAACCGAGCAGTACTTC. The whole variable domain, filled in from reference TRBV9 and TRBJ2-7, reads DSGVTQTPKHLITATGQRVTLRCSPRSGDLSVYWYQQSLDQGLQFLIQYYNGEERAKGNILERFSAQQFPDLHSELNLSSLELGDSALYFCASSVRQGTEQYFGPGTRLTVT.

This chain links TRBV9 with TRBJ1-1; weak D call: TRBD1 (6 bases). The CDR3 covers 14 residues. Germline V CDR1 and CDR2: SGDLS, YYNGEE. Deletions cut 4 bases from V and 0 bases from J, with 10 bases between. The CDR3 is CASSLGQMNTEAFF. CDR3 coding DNA: TGTGCCAGCAGCCTGGGACAAATGAACACTGAAGCTTTCTTT.

This clone was counted only a few times. The gene calls are TRBV7-2 and TRBJ2-3; D not resolved. Germline CDR1 reads SGHTA; CDR2 reads FQGNSA. The CDR3 is 12 amino acids. V was trimmed by 1 base and J by 8 bases, leaving 7 bases between them. CDR3 amino acids: CASSLGPVTQYF. CDR3 coding DNA: TGTGCCAGCAGCTTAGGTCCAGTTACGCAGTATTTT. The entire variable domain, with the rest obtained from reference TRBV7-2 and TRBJ2-3, is as follows: GAGVSQSPSNKVTEKGKDVELRCDPISGHTALYWYRQSLGQGLEFLIYFQGNSAPDKSGLPSDRFSAERTGGSVSTLTIQRTQQEDSAVYLCASSLGPVTQYFGPGTRLTVL.

The chain couples TRBV6-5 to TRBJ1-1, with 7 bases that match TRBD1. J was trimmed by 5 bases and V by 7 bases; bases with no gene match: 10. This CDR3 is 14 amino acids long. The germline V gene encodes CDR1 MNHEY and CDR2 SVGAGI. CDR3 bases: TGTGCCAGCAACAGAGACAGGGTGGATACTGAAGCTTTCTTT. Residues: CASNRDRVDTEAFF.

The rearrangement links TRBV5-4 to TRBJ1-3; D call uncertain. CDR3 size: 16 residues. Per the germline V gene, CDR1 is SGHNT and CDR2 is YYREEE (reference sequence). V was clipped by 2 bases and J by 0 bases, with 12 bases between them. This CDR3 is CASSFSSGLSGNTIYF. CDR3 DNA sequence: TGTGCCAGCAGCTTTAGTTCTGGACTCTCTGGAAACACCATATATTTT.

The chain couples TRBV27 to TRBJ2-3, with TRBD2 matching over 9 bases. The CDR3 runs to 17 residues. The germline CDR1 and CDR2 sequences are MNHEY and SMNVEV (reference sequence). V lost 4 bases to trimming and J lost 1 base; unmatched junction nucleotides: 9. Here the CDR3 reads CASSSLASGRRTDTQYF. CDR3 in DNA: TGTGCCAGCAGTTCTCTCGCCAGCGGGAGGCGCACAGATACGCAGTATTTT.

This chain uses TRBV5-6 with TRBJ2-7; a weak D match, TRBD2 (5 bases). Looked up from germline, CDR1 is SGHDT and CDR2 is YYEEEE. Trimming cost V 2 bases and J 3 bases, with 6 bases left between them. The CDR3 consists of 12 residues. The CDR3 loop reads CASSLDYYEQYF. CDR3 nucleotides: TGTGCCAGCAGCTTAGACTACTACGAGCAGTACTTC.

This sequence joins TRBV9 and TRBJ1-5; D is uncertain. Germline lookup yields CDR1 SGDLS and CDR2 YYNGEE. The germline V and J ends were trimmed by 2 bases and 6 bases, with 12 bases remaining between them. The length of the CDR3 is 14 residues. CDR3 residues: CASSVGEIAQPQHF. The CDR3 nucleotides are TGTGCCAGCAGCGTTGGGGAGATCGCTCAGCCCCAGCATTTT.

The CDR3 loop reads CASRTGGHGYTF. The DNA of the CDR3 is TGTGCCAGCAGGACAGGGGGCCATGGCTACACCTTC. V and J are TRBV2 and TRBJ1-2; 10 bases match TRBD1. Germline CDR1 reads SNHLY; CDR2 reads FYNNEI. Unmatched junction bases numbered 1, after V lost 6 bases and J lost 6 bases. The CDR3 is made up of 12 amino acids.